The 3 T cell receptor beta chains in this list originate from one sample, sequenced in a study of shared clonotypes between healthy human individuals. Clones were sequenced by immunoSEQ multiplex PCR, and TCRdb holds only the in-frame ones, with some missing. The sample includes some 2 million clones, just under 95% of them seen just once. Naive CD8 cells comprised CD45RO-negative, CCR7-positively selected cells, excluding terminally differentiated effector memory CD45RA+ cells. Sequenced input: naive CD8+ T cells sorted from blood. The source is a man between 18 and 35 years old in good health.

As for this clone: Other DNA sequences in the same sample also yield this CDR3. The rearrangement links TRBV11-2 to TRBJ2-7, with a possible D match to TRBD1 (5 bases). V was shortened by 5 bases and J by 2 bases, with 13 bases between the two germline ends. This CDR3 is built from 14 residues. Per germline, CDR1 SGHAT and CDR2 FQNNGV. The CDR3 nucleotides are TGTGCCAGCAGCCCAGGTGGGGCGGCCTACGAGCAGTACTTC. Protein product: CASSPGGAAYEQYF.

The chain couples TRBV29-1 to TRBJ1-3; 8 positions agree with TRBD1. Unmatched junction bases numbered 10, after V lost 6 bases and J lost 3 bases. The CDR3 loop spans 15 amino acids. The germline V gene encodes CDR1 SQVTM and CDR2 ANQGSEA. CDR3 amino acids: CSVERQGRYGNTIYF. The CDR3 DNA sequence: TGCAGCGTCGAGAGACAGGGGCGATATGGAAACACCATATATTTT.

The chain links TRBV6-5 to TRBJ2-5, with 9 bases lining up with TRBD2. V lost 2 bases, J lost 5 bases, and 6 bases stayed unmatched. This CDR3 is built from 15 residues. Germline values: CDR1 MNHEY, CDR2 SVGAGI. CDR3 in DNA: TGTGCCAGCAGTTACACACCCGGGACTAGCGAGACCCAGTACTTC. Protein: CASSYTPGTSETQYF.